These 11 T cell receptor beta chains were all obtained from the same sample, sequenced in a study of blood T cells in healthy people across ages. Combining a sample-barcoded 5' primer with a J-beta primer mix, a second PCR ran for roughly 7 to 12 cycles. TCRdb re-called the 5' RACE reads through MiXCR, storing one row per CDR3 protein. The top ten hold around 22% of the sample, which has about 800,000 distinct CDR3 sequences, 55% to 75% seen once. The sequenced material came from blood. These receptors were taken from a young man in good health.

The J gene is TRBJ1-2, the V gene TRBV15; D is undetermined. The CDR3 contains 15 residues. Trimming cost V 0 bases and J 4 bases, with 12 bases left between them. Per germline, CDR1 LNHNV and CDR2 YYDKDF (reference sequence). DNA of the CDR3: TGTGCCACCAGCAGAGATCTTCCCGCGGGCTATGGCTACACCTTC. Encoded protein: CATSRDLPAGYGYTF.

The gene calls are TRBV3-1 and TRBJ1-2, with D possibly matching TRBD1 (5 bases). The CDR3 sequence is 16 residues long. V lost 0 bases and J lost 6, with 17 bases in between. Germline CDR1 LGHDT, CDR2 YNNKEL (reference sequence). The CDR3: CASSQEGRLGLNGYTF. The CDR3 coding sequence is TGTGCCAGCAGCCAAGAGGGGCGCCTGGGGTTGAATGGCTACACCTTC.

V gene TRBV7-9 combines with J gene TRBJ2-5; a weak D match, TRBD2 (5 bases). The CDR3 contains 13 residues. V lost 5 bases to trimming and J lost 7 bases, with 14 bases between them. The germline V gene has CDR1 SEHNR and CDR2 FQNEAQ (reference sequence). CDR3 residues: CASSQTIEGTQYF. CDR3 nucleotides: TGTGCCAGCAGCCAGACCATTGAGGGGACCCAGTACTTC. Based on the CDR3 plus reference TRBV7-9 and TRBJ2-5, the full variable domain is DTGVSQNPRHKITKRGQNVTFRCDPISEHNRLYWYRQTLGQGPEFLTYFQNEAQLEKSRLLSDRFSAERPKGSFSTLEIQRTEQGDSAMYLCASSQTIEGTQYFGPGTRLLVL.

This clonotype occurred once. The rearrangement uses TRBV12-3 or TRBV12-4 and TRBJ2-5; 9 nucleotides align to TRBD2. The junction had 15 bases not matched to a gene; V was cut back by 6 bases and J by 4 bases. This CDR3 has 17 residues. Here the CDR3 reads CASSPHQGRGGLETQYF. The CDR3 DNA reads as TGTGCCAGCAGCCCACACCAGGGGCGGGGGGGCTTAGAGACCCAGTACTTC.

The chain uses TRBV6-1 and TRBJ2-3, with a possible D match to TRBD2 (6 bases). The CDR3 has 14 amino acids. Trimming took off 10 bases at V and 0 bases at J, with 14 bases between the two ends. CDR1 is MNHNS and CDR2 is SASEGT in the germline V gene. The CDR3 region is CATSAGPSTDTQYF. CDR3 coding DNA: TGTGCCACTTCGGCGGGGCCTAGCACAGATACGCAGTATTTT.

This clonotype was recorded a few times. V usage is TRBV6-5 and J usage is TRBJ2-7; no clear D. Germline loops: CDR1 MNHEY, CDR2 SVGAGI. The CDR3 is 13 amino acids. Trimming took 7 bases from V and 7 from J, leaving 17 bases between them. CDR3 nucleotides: TGTGCCAGCATTTCGACTCCAGCCGGAGAGCAGTACTTC. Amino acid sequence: CASISTPAGEQYF.

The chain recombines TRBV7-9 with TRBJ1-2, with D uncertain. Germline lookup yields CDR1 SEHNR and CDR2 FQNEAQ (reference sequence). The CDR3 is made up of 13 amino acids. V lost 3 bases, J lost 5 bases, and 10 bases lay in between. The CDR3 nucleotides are TGTGCCAGCAGCTTTACCGGGGAATATGGCTACACCTTC. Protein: CASSFTGEYGYTF.

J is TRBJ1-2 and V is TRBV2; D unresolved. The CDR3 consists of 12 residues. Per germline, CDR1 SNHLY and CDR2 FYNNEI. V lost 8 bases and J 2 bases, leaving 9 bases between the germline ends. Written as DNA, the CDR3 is TGTGCCAGCGGGCAGACAAACTATGGCTACACCTTC. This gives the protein CASGQTNYGYTF.

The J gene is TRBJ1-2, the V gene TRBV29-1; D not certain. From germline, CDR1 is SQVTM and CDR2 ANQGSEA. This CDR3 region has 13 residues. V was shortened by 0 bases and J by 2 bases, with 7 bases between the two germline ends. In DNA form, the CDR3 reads TGCAGCGTTGAAGATCTCCGGAACTATGGCTACACCTTC. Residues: CSVEDLRNYGYTF.

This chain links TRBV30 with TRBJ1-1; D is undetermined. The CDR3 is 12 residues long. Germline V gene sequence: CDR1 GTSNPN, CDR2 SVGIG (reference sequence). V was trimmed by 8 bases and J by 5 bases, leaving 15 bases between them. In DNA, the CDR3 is TGTGCCGGATCGGACGGTCTGACTGAAGCTTTCTTT. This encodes CAGSDGLTEAFF.

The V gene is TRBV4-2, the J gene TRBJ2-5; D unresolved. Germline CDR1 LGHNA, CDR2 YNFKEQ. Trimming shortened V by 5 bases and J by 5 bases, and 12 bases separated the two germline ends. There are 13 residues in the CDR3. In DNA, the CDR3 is TGTGCCAGCAGCGAAACTCTAGGGGAGACCCAGTACTTC. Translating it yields CASSETLGETQYF.